Below, 8 T cell receptor beta chains from the same sample are listed, as sequenced in a study of blood T cells in healthy people across ages. For the second PCR, which ran for about 6 to 11 cycles, a sample-barcoded 5' primer and a J-beta primer mix were used. Each CDR3 protein gets one entry after TCRdb re-called the 5' RACE reads with MiXCR. Among 800,000 to 1,300,000 distinct CDR3 sequences, approximately 25% were seen once, and the ten largest hold around 0.75%. These same data were also listed under a study on T cells of mothers and their children.

The source material was blood. These receptors were collected from a girl aged 2 to 9 in good health.

The chain uses TRBV3-1 and TRBJ2-3, with TRBD1 matching over 7 bases. This CDR3 is 15 amino acids long. V was pared by 1 base and J by 4 bases, with 5 bases of the junction left unmatched. Germline CDR1 is LGHDT and CDR2 is YNNKEL (reference sequence). CDR3 sequence (DNA): TGTGCCAGCAGCCAAGGACAGGGCTGGGCAGATACGCAGTATTTT. This encodes CASSQGQGWADTQYF.

The chain's CDR3 is CASSPPTRPSSPEQYF. The CDR3 nucleotides read TGTGCCAGCAGCCCCCCCACGCGGCCGAGCTCCCCCGAGCAGTACTTC. The V and J genes are TRBV7-2 and TRBJ2-5, with D uncertain. The J call may be incorrect, as the DNA end agrees better with TRBJ2-7. The germline gives CDR1 SGHTA, CDR2 FQGNSA. The CDR3 runs to 16 residues.

This clonotype came up a few times. The chain uses TRBV27 and TRBJ2-3, with 7 positions matching TRBD1. The germline V gene has CDR1 MNHEY and CDR2 SMNVEV (reference sequence). This CDR3 contains 16 residues. The trim removed 3 bases at V and 1 base at J, leaving 7 bases unmatched. The chain's CDR3 is CASSFLRGGGTDTQYF. In DNA form, the CDR3 reads TGTGCCAGCAGTTTCCTGAGAGGGGGCGGCACAGATACGCAGTATTTT.

The V and J genes are TRBV19 and TRBJ2-1; either TRBD1 or TRBD2 may supply D (5 bases each). The CDR3 totals 10 residues. Germline CDR1 is LNHDA and CDR2 is SQIVND (reference sequence). Trimming took 4 bases from V and 15 from J, leaving 10 bases between them. For the CDR3, the DNA is TGTGCCAGTAGTAAAGGGACGTGGTTCTTC. It specifies CASSKGTWFF.

Only a few counts were recorded for this clonotype. The chain couples TRBV29-1 to TRBJ2-1; D possibly corresponds to TRBD2 (5 bases). CDR1 and CDR2 from the germline V gene are SQVTM and ANQGSEA. This CDR3 is 13 amino acids long. Trimming cost V 6 bases and J 6 bases, with 15 bases left between them. This CDR3 is CSVGGWSTNEQFF. CDR3 in DNA: TGCAGCGTCGGCGGGTGGAGCACCAATGAGCAGTTCTTC.

This clonotype showed up just a few times. The CDR3 reads CATASGTEAFF. The CDR3 region has the DNA TGTGCCACCGCGTCGGGCACTGAAGCTTTCTTT. The genes are TRBV12-3 or TRBV12-4 and TRBJ1-1; D not certain. This CDR3 is built from 11 residues. Deletions cut 10 bases from V and 4 bases from J, with 10 bases between.

The V call is TRBV29-1, the J call TRBJ1-2; D remains unclear. Germline CDR1 is SQVTM and CDR2 is ANQGSEA. This CDR3 has 9 residues. Trimming took off 6 bases at V and 6 bases at J, with 5 bases between the two ends. The CDR3 sequence: CSVRNGYTF. CDR3 in DNA: TGCAGCGTACGGAATGGCTACACCTTC.

The chain has TRBV7-2 and TRBJ1-5, with D possibly matching TRBD1 (5 bases). The CDR3 spans 15 residues. V lost 1 base to trimming and J lost 4 bases, with 11 bases between them. Germline V gene data show CDR1 as SGHTA and CDR2 as FQGNSA. This CDR3 reads CASSLVGWGNQPQHF. The CDR3 nucleotides read TGTGCCAGCAGCTTAGTGGGGTGGGGGAATCAGCCCCAGCATTTT.